This TCR beta chain was obtained from a study of blood T cell repertoires in COVID-19 (dated by TCRdb to the early 2020s). About the study as a whole: Samples covering the acute and convalescent phases of COVID-19 were provided by collaborators in the United States, Italy and Spain. The prospective study material was composed of cDNA or gDNA derived from T cells, B-cell-depleted T cells, or PBMCs. The samples were drawn from the first 160 participants of the ongoing ImmuneRACE study and from 1,254 subjects provided by 6 global collaborators. A de-identified subject ID, COVID-19 status, age in years and sex were almost always included in the sample metadata. Where available, HLA class I and class II types were taken from metadata supplied by the sample provider and were not determined by assay-based typing. The repertoires were made available in a free public database intended to serve as a resource for research on the immune response to SARS-CoV-2. Subjects who had been exposed to COVID-19, were actively infected with it, or had recovered from it provided the deeply sampled blood TCRbeta repertoires that made up the dataset.

This clone was seen a single time. Its specific antigen is unknown. No per-base quality is available; no much larger clone lies one base away. V and J lose 7 bases and 7 bases, and a span of 16 bases separates them. The CDR3 holds 13 amino acids from the cysteine to the phenylalanine. The sequence is cut down to CDR3 DNA, 39 bases in frame from base 1. The immunoSEQ Assay, a bias-controlled multiplex PCR, was used to amplify TCRbeta CDR3 regions from genomic DNA. The study's processing was this. Within the assay, amplification of reference gene primers was used to estimate how many nucleated cells each sample contained. Sequence reads were collapsed and filtered to measure the absolute abundance of every unique TCRbeta CDR3 rearrangement. For each sample, productive Simpson clonality was calculated as the square root of Simpson's diversity index across productive rearrangements. TCRdb's version of the immuneACCESS table is confined to in-frame rearrangements and falls short of the full clone set. An unresolved V gene accounts for under half of the shortfall where checked; the remainder is of unknown origin. The V and J calls and clone size are taken from that table; D and trimming were inferred from the DNA. For this sample there are some 250,000 clones; more than 75% appear just once. Around 0.99% of the sample is in the top ten clones.

Overall study results and their limits: How much clinical and demographic metadata was included differed by source and by participant, and the metadata was provided uncurated.

Samples from volunteer blood donors who had recovered from COVID-19 were contributed by a second Seattle source. Each collaborating institution followed its own protocols to collect whole blood in K2EDTA tubes. Collaborator samples were shipped for TCRbeta analysis as frozen whole blood, isolated PBMCs, or DNA extracted from either sample type. The specimen sequenced was peripheral blood. The chain uses TRBV12-3 or TRBV12-4 and TRBJ1-2, and TRBD1 may be the D gene, going by 5 matching bases. The origin of this receptor is a woman between 35 and 50 years old who had recovered from COVID-19. The DNA sequence follows: TGTGCCAGCACCTCGGCGGCGCAGGGTGGCTACACCTTC. Translated, it reads CASTSAAQGGYTF.